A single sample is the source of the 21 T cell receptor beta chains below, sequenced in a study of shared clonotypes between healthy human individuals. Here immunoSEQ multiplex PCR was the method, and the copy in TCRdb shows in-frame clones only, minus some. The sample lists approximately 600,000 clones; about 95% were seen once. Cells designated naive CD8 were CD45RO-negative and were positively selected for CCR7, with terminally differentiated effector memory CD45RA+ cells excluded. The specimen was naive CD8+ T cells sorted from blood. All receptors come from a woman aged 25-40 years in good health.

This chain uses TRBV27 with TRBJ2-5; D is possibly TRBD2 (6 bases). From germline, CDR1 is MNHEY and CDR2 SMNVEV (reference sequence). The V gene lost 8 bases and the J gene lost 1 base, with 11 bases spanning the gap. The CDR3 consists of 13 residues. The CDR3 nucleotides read TGTGCCAGCGGAGTGGGACTCCAAGAGACCCAGTACTTC. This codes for CASGVGLQETQYF.

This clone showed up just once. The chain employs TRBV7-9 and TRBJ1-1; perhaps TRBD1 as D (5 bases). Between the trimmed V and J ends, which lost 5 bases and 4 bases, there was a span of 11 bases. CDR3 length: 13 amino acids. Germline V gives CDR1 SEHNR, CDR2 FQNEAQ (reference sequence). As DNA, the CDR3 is TGTGCCAGCAGCCGCGGGGGGGGCACTGAAGCTTTCTTT. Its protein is CASSRGGGTEAFF.

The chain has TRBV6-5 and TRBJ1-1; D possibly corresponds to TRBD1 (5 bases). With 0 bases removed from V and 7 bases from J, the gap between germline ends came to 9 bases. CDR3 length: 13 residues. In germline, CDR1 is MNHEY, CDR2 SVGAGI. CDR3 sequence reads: CASSYSKGLEAFF. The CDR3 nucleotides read TGTGCCAGCAGTTACTCGAAGGGACTTGAAGCTTTCTTT.

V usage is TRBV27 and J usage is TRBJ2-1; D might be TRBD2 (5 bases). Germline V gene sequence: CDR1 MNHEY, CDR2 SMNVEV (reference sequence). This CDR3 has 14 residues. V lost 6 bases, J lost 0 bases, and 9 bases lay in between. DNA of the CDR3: TGTGCCAGCAGCCGGGAAAGCTCCTACAATGAGCAGTTCTTC. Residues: CASSRESSYNEQFF.

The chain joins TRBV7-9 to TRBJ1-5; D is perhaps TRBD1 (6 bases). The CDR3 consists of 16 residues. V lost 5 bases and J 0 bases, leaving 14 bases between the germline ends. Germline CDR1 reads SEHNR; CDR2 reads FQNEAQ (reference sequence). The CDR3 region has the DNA TGTGCCAGCAGCGCCGCAGGGGATTATAGCAATCAGCCCCAGCATTTT. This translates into CASSAAGDYSNQPQHF.

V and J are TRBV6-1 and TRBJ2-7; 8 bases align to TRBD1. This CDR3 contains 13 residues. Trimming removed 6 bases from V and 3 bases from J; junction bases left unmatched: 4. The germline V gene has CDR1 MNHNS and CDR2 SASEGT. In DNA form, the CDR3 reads TGTGCCAGCAGGGGGGACAGGAGCTACGAGCAGTACTTC. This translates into CASRGDRSYEQYF.

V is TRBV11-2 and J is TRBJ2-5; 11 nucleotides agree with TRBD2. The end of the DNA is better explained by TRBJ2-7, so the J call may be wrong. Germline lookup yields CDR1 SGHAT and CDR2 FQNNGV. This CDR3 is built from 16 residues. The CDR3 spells CASSEAGTSGPYEQYF. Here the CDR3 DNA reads TGTGCCAGCAGCGAGGCCGGGACTAGCGGCCCCTACGAGCAGTACTTC.

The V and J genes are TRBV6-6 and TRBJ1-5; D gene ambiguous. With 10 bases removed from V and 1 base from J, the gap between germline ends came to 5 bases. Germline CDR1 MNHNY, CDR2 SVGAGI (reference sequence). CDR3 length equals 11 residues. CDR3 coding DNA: TGTGCCATAAGGAGCAATCAGCCCCAGCATTTT. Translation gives CAIRSNQPQHF.

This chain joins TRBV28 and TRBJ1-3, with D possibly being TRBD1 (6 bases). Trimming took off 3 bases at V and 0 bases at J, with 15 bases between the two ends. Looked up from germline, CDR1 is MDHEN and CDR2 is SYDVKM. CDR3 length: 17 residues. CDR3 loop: CASSFFGGHLSGNTIYF. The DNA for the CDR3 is TGTGCCAGCAGTTTCTTCGGGGGACACCTCTCTGGAAACACCATATATTTT.

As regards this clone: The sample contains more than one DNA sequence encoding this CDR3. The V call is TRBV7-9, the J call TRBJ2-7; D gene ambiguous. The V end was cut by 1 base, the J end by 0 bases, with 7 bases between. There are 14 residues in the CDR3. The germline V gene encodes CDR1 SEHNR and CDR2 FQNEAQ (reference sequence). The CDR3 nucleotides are TGTGCCAGCAGCTTAGTAGGGCACTCCTACGAGCAGTACTTC. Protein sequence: CASSLVGHSYEQYF.

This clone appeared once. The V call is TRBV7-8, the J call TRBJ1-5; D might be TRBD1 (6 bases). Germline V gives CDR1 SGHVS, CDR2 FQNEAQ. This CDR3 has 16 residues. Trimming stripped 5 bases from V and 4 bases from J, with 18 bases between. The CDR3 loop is CASSLRGGDENQPQHF. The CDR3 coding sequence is TGTGCCAGCAGCCTAAGGGGGGGCGATGAGAATCAGCCCCAGCATTTT.

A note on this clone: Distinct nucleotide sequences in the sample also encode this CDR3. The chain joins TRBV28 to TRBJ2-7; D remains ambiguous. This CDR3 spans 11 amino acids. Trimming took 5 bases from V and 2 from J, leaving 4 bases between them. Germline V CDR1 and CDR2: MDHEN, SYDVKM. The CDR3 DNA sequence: TGTGCCAGCAGTCTAGCCTACGAGCAGTACTTC. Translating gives CASSLAYEQYF. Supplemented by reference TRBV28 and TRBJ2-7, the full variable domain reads DVKVTQSSRYLVKRTGEKVFLECVQDMDHENMFWYRQDPGLGLRLIYFSYDVKMKEKGDIPEGYSVSREKKERFSLILESASTNQTSMYLCASSLAYEQYFGPGTRLTVT.

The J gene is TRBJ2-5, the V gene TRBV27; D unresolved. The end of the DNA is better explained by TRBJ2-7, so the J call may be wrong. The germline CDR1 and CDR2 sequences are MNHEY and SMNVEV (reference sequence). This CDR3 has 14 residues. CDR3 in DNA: TGTGCCAGCTTGAACGGCAGGCCTCCCTACGAGCAGTACTTC. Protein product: CASLNGRPPYEQYF.

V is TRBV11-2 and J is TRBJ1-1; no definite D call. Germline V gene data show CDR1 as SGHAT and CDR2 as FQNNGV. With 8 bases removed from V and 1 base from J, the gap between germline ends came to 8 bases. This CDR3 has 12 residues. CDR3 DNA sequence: TGTGCCAGCGACTCGTGGAACACTGAAGCTTTCTTT. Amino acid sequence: CASDSWNTEAFF.

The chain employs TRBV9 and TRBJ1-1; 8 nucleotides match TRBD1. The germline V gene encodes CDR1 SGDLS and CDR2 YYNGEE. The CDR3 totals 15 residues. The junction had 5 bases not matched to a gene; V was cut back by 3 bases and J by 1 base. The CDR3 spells CASSAWTGPNTEAFF. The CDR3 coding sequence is TGTGCCAGCAGCGCTTGGACAGGGCCGAACACTGAAGCTTTCTTT.

CDR3 loop: CASIRSGSGELFF. CDR3 bases: TGTGCCAGTATAAGATCAGGCTCCGGGGAGCTGTTTTTT. This chain joins TRBV19 and TRBJ2-2; D is ambiguous. CDR1 LNHDA and CDR2 SQIVND come from the germline V gene (reference sequence). Trimming removed 7 bases from V and 6 bases from J, with 12 bases in between. The CDR3 is made up of 13 amino acids.

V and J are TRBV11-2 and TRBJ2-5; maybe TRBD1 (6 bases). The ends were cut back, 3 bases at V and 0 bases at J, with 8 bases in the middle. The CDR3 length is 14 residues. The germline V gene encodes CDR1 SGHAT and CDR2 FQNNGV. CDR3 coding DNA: TGTGCCAGCAGCTTTAACAGGGACCAAGAGACCCAGTACTTC. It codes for CASSFNRDQETQYF.

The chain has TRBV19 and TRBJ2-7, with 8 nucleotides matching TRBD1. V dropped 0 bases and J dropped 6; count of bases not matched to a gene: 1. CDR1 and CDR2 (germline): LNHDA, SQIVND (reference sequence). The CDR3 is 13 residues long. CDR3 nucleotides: TGTGCCAGTAGTATAGACACAGGGGGCGAGCAGTACTTC. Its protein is CASSIDTGGEQYF. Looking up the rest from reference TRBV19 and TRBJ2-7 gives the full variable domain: DGGITQSPKYLFRKEGQNVTLSCEQNLNHDAMYWYRQDPGQGLRLIYYSQIVNDFQKGDIAEGYSVSREKKESFPLTVTSAQKNPTAFYLCASSIDTGGEQYFGPGTRLTVT.

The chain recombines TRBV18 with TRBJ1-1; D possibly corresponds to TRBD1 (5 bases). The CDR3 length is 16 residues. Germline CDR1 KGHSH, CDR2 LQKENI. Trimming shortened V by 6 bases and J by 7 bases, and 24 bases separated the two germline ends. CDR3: CASSPTADIPWGEAFF. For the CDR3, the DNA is TGTGCCAGCTCCCCGACTGCGGACATCCCGTGGGGTGAAGCTTTCTTT. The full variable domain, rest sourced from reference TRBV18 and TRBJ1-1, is NAGVMQNPRHLVRRRGQEARLRCSPMKGHSHVYWYRQLPEEGLKFMVYLQKENIIDESGMPKERFSAEFPKEGPSILRIQQVVRGDSAAYFCASSPTADIPWGEAFFGQGTRLTVV.

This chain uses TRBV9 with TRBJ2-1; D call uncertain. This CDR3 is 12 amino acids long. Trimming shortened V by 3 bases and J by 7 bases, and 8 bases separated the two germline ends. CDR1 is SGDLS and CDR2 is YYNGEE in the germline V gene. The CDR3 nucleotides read TGTGCCAGCAGCGGAAGTAGAAATGAGCAGTTCTTC. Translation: CASSGSRNEQFF. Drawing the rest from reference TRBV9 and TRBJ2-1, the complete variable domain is DSGVTQTPKHLITATGQRVTLRCSPRSGDLSVYWYQQSLDQGLQFLIQYYNGEERAKGNILERFSAQQFPDLHSELNLSSLELGDSALYFCASSGSRNEQFFGPGTRLTVL.

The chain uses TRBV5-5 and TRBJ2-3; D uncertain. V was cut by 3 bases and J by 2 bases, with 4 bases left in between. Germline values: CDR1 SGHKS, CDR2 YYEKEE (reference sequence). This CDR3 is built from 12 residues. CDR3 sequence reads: CASSSLTDTQYF. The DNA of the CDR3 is TGTGCCAGCAGCTCCCTCACAGATACGCAGTATTTT. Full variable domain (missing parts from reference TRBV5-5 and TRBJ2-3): DAGVTQSPTHLIKTRGQQVTLRCSPISGHKSVSWYQQVLGQGPQFIFQYYEKEERGRGNFPDRFSARQFPNYSSELNVNALLLGDSALYLCASSSLTDTQYFGPGTRLTVL.